Following are 16 T cell receptor beta chains from one sample sequenced in a study of cytomegalovirus exposure and HLA in healthy donors. Sequencing was performed with immunoSEQ multiplex PCR; in TCRdb, only in-frame clones are kept and a portion is missing. The repertoire holds over 110,000 clones, with more than 85% as singletons. The sequenced sample was PBMCs. The receptor source for this set is a man younger than 35 in good health and CMV-seropositive.

In the case of this clone: This specimen includes other DNA sequences encoding the same CDR3. The chain combines TRBV6-5 with TRBJ2-7; D is undetermined. Trimming pared 7 bases from V and 3 bases from J, leaving 13 bases between. Looked up from germline, CDR1 is MNHEY and CDR2 is SVGAGI. The CDR3 length is 13 residues. The CDR3 spells CASTPGDLYEQYF. As DNA, the CDR3 is TGTGCCAGCACCCCAGGCGACCTCTACGAGCAGTACTTC.

The V gene is TRBV25-1, the J gene TRBJ2-3, with a weak D call TRBD2 (7 bases). Trimming took 3 bases from V and 6 from J, leaving 10 bases between them. This CDR3 comprises 13 residues. Germline-derived CDR1 and CDR2 are MGHDK and SYGVNS. For the CDR3, the DNA is TGTGCCAGCAGTGAGGGCGGGGGCGATACGCAGTATTTT. Its translation: CASSEGGGDTQYF.

The genes are TRBV5-1 and TRBJ1-1; 7 nucleotides line up with TRBD1. Germline trimming cut 4 bases from V and 1 base from J; bases unmatched to any gene: 4. The germline V gene encodes CDR1 SGHRS and CDR2 YFSETQ. The CDR3 contains 14 residues. CDR3 sequence reads: CASSPEGANTEAFF. The CDR3 bases are TGCGCCAGCAGCCCGGAGGGGGCGAACACTGAAGCTTTCTTT. Looking up the rest from reference TRBV5-1 and TRBJ1-1 gives the full variable domain: KAGVTQTPRYLIKTRGQQVTLSCSPISGHRSVSWYQQTPGQGLQFLFEYFSETQRNKGNFPGRFSGRQFSNSRSEMNVSTLELGDSALYLCASSPEGANTEAFFGQGTRLTVV.

The chain couples TRBV5-1 to TRBJ2-3; D is unresolved. V dropped 0 bases and J dropped 0 bases, with 8 bases sitting between them. CDR1 is SGHRS and CDR2 is YFSETQ in the germline V gene. CDR3 length: 15 residues. In DNA, the CDR3 is TGCGCCAGCAGCTTGGCCATTACTAGCACAGATACGCAGTATTTT. This gives the protein CASSLAITSTDTQYF.

CDR3 nucleotide sequence: TGCAGCGTTGAAGGCGGGAGGGCTGCCAATGAGCAGTTCTTC. It yields the protein CSVEGGRAANEQFF. The chain employs TRBV29-1 and TRBJ2-1; 9 nucleotides align to TRBD2. CDR3 length equals 14 residues. Looked up from germline, CDR1 is SQVTM and CDR2 is ANQGSEA. Losses at the gene ends were 1 base for V and 6 bases for J; bases not matched to a gene: 4.

The CDR3 DNA reads as TGTGCCAGCAGTTTAATAGCACACGAGCAGTTCTTC. Protein product: CASSLIAHEQFF. The chain carries TRBV28 and TRBJ2-1; unclear D gene. The germline gives CDR1 MDHEN, CDR2 SYDVKM. With 2 bases removed from V and 10 bases from J, the gap between germline ends came to 9 bases. The CDR3 is made up of 12 amino acids.

The V and J genes are TRBV7-8 and TRBJ2-5; D possibly corresponds to TRBD1 (5 bases). Germline V CDR1 and CDR2: SGHVS, FQNEAQ. The CDR3 has 14 residues. V gave up 2 bases and J gave up 5 bases, with 12 bases separating them. The CDR3 sequence is CASSLRAKGETQYF. DNA for the CDR3: TGTGCCAGCAGCTTACGGGCCAAGGGGGAGACCCAGTACTTC.

This chain connects TRBV18 to TRBJ2-1; D is uncertain. V was trimmed by 6 bases and J by 0 bases, leaving 12 bases between them. The CDR3 sequence is 15 residues long. In germline, CDR1 is KGHSH, CDR2 LQKENI. The CDR3 here is CASSLGVASYNEQFF. In nucleotides, the CDR3 is TGTGCCAGCTCTCTAGGCGTCGCCTCCTACAATGAGCAGTTCTTC. Combining the CDR3 with reference TRBV18 and TRBJ2-1 gives the whole variable domain NAGVMQNPRHLVRRRGQEARLRCSPMKGHSHVYWYRQLPEEGLKFMVYLQKENIIDESGMPKERFSAEFPKEGPSILRIQQVVRGDSAAYFCASSLGVASYNEQFFGPGTRLTVL.

The DNA of the CDR3 is TGTGCCAGCAGCGCCGGACAGGGAATGGGTACTGAAGCTTTCTTT. This sequence encodes CASSAGQGMGTEAFF. The genes are TRBV11-3 and TRBJ1-1, with TRBD1 matching 8 bases. Germline CDR1 SGHNT, CDR2 YENEEA. This CDR3 region has 15 residues. J gave up 5 bases and V 5 bases, and 10 bases lay outside the gene matches.

The gene calls are TRBV5-1 and TRBJ2-6; D is unresolved. CDR3 size: 14 residues. Trimming cost V 7 bases and J 2 bases, with 10 bases left between them. Germline values: CDR1 SGHRS, CDR2 YFSETQ. CDR3 loop: CASATRPGANVLTF. DNA for the CDR3: TGCGCCAGCGCCACTCGTCCTGGGGCCAACGTCCTGACTTTC.

Written as DNA, the CDR3 is TGTGCCAGCACCCTTCCCCGGACAGGGGAAAACTATGGCTACACCTTC. Amino acid sequence: CASTLPRTGENYGYTF. The V call is TRBV2, the J call TRBJ1-2; 9 nucleotides align to TRBD1. Germline trimming cut 7 bases from V and 2 bases from J; bases unmatched to any gene: 11. The CDR3 covers 16 residues. In germline, CDR1 is SNHLY, CDR2 FYNNEI.

This clone was counted between two and nine times. The V call is TRBV9, the J call TRBJ2-1; the D gene is possibly TRBD2 (7 bases). The CDR3 sequence is 12 residues long. In germline, CDR1 is SGDLS, CDR2 YYNGEE. Trimming pared 3 bases from V and 10 bases from J, leaving 11 bases between. In DNA, the CDR3 is TGTGCCAGCAGCGGGGAGGGGGACGAGCAGTTCTTC. It is translated as CASSGEGDEQFF.

The gene calls are TRBV19 and TRBJ1-1; D is unresolved. V shed 5 bases and J shed 6 bases, with 16 bases lying between them. Germline V gene lookup returns CDR1 LNHDA and CDR2 SQIVND (reference sequence). The CDR3 is 14 residues long. The CDR3 bases are TGTGCCAGTAGTGTAAACAGTCGCCTGGCTGAAGCTTTCTTT. Protein sequence: CASSVNSRLAEAFF.

This rearrangement joins TRBV5-8 to TRBJ1-4; perhaps TRBD1 as D (6 bases). The CDR3 runs 15 residues. Germline V gene sequence: CDR1 SGHTS, CDR2 YDEGEE. The V gene lost 4 bases and the J gene lost 1 base, with 11 bases spanning the gap. CDR3 sequence: CASSPQGLTNEKLFF. In DNA form, the CDR3 reads TGTGCCAGCAGCCCTCAGGGGTTAACTAATGAAAAACTGTTTTTT. The whole variable domain, remainder taken from reference TRBV5-8 and TRBJ1-4, is EAGVTQSPTHLIKTRGQQATLRCSPISGHTSVYWYQQALGLGLQFLLWYDEGEERNRGNFPPRFSGRQFPNYSSELNVNALELEDSALYLCASSPQGLTNEKLFFGSGTQLSVL.

This clone has a handful of counts. The chain couples TRBV30 to TRBJ2-3, with TRBD2 identical over 14 bases. Germline V CDR1 and CDR2: GTSNPN, SVGIG (reference sequence). This CDR3 spans 15 amino acids. The V and J ends lost 3 bases and 3 bases, in that order; junction bases with no gene match: 2. In DNA form, the CDR3 reads TGTGCCTGGAGGGGACTAGCGGGAGTTACAGATACGCAGTATTTT. Its protein product is CAWRGLAGVTDTQYF.

This rearrangement joins TRBV5-4 to TRBJ1-4; 8 bases line up with TRBD1. J lost 6 bases, V lost 4 bases, and 11 bases had no gene match. The length of the CDR3 is 16 residues. Germline values: CDR1 SGHNT, CDR2 YYREEE (reference sequence). CDR3 in DNA: TGTGCCAGCAGCACGACAGGGGTCTTCCAGGATGAAAAACTGTTTTTT. This sequence encodes CASSTTGVFQDEKLFF.